This T cell receptor (beta chain) was obtained from a study of T cell repertoires in cytomegalovirus infection. The wider study: In public TCR beta signatures, there were indications of both CMV infection and matching HLA type. Study-wide results and limits: The ex vivo response showed dominance by HLA-C-restricted CMV-specific TCR beta clonotypes.

One entry per CDR3 protein, called by TCRdb with MiXCR from the reads. The table includes 300,000 to 400,000 distinct CDR3 sequences, roughly 25% detected once. Trimming removed 2 bases from V and 8 bases from J, with 15 bases in between. The CDR3 has 15 residues. The germline gives CDR1 SNHLY, CDR2 FYNNEI. About this clonotype itself: Antigen specificity is unknown.

Sequencing was performed on cultured PBMCs, taken from culture after CMV antigen stimulation. The V and J genes are TRBV2 and TRBJ1-4; D not resolved. The TCR originated in a human donor in good health (CMV status not recorded). Some clones in this sample may be carry-over from other donors' samples. CDR3 amino acids: CASSERRRFREKLFF. The CDR3 DNA reads as TGTGCCAGCAGTGAAAGGCGTAGGTTTCGGGAAAAACTGTTTTTT.